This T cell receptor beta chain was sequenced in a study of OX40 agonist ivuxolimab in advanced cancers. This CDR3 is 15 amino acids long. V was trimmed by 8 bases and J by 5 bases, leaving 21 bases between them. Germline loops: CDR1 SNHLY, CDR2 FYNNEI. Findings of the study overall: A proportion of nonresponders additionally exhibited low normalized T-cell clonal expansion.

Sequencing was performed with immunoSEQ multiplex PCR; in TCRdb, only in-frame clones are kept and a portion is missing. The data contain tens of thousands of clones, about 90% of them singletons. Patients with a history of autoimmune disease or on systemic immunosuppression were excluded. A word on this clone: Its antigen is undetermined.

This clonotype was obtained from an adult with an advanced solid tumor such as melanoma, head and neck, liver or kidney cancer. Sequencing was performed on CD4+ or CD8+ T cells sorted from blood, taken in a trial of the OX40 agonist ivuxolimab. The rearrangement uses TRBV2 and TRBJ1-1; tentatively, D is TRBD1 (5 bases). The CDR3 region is CASDSLGRQITEAFF. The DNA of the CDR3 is TGTGCCAGCGATTCTTTGGGGAGACAGATAACTGAAGCTTTCTTT. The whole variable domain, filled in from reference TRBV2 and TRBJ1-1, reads EPEVTQTPSHQVTQMGQEVILRCVPISNHLYFYWYRQILGQKVEFLVSFYNNEISEKSEIFDDQFSVERPDGSNFTLKIRSTKLEDSAMYFCASDSLGRQITEAFFGQGTRLTVV.